A selection of T cell receptor beta chains follows, all from one sample in a study of regulatory T cells. The data were produced by immunoSEQ multiplex PCR, yet TCRdb's version contains in-frame clones alone and is incomplete. The repertoire has some 20,000 clones, 93% of them found once; the top ten carry 3.5% to 4%. Material for sequencing was CD8+ T cells sorted from blood. The receptors were sampled from a child aged 2 to 10 with CD3G deficiency. Both conserved end residues are part of each CDR3. A D gene is named only where the DNA matches it firmly. Clone size is given for some rows only: seen once, a few or many times, or a class if the clone is expanded.

V: TRBV28; J: TRBJ1-2; size: .; D: .; CDR3: CASSPTNYGYTF; DNA: TGTGCCAGCAGTCCTACTAACTATGGCTACACCTTC
V: TRBV11-3; J: TRBJ2-2; size: .; D: .; CDR3: CASSSDTGELFF; DNA: TGTGCCAGCAGCTCCGACACCGGGGAGCTGTTTTTT
V: TRBV5-5; J: TRBJ2-7; size: .; D: .; CDR3: CASSLYGRVLDEQYF; DNA: TGTGCCAGCAGCTTGTATGGCAGAGTTCTCGACGAGCAGTACTTC
V: TRBV27; J: TRBJ2-6; size: .; D: TRBD1; CDR3: CASSPTGSGANVLTF; DNA: TGTGCCAGCAGTCCGACAGGGTCTGGGGCCAACGTCCTGACTTTC
V: TRBV5-1; J: TRBJ1-1; size: .; D: .; CDR3: CASSTGDSSPGNTEAFF; DNA: TGCGCCAGCAGCACCGGGGACTCCTCTCCTGGAAACACTGAAGCTTTCTTT
V: TRBV27; J: TRBJ2-2; size: .; D: .; CDR3: CASSLLVTGELFF; DNA: TGTGCCAGCAGTTTATTAGTTACCGGGGAGCTGTTTTTT
V: TRBV7-7; J: TRBJ2-4; size: .; D: TRBD2; CDR3: CASSLAGKRTGGKNIQYF; DNA: TGTGCCAGCAGCTTAGCGGGAAAAAGGACGGGGGGCAAAAACATTCAGTACTTC
V: TRBV28; J: TRBJ2-7; size: .; D: .; CDR3: CASSFFGGAPYEQYF; DNA: TGTGCCAGCAGTTTTTTTGGCGGGGCCCCCTACGAGCAGTACTTC
V: TRBV28; J: TRBJ2-7; size: .; D: .; CDR3: CASSPVGDREQYF; DNA: TGTGCCAGCAGCCCGGTGGGGGACCGCGAGCAGTACTTC
V: TRBV28; J: TRBJ2-1; size: once; D: TRBD2; CDR3: CASSLTSGRDNEQFF; DNA: TGTGCCAGCAGTCTGACTAGCGGGAGGGACAATGAGCAGTTCTTC
V: TRBV6-1; J: TRBJ2-3; size: .; D: TRBD2; CDR3: CASSEGWEGRADTQYF; DNA: TGTGCCAGCAGTGAAGGGTGGGAGGGCCGAGCAGATACGCAGTATTTT
V: TRBV6-6; J: TRBJ1-1; size: .; D: .; CDR3: CASRSWMLGRNTEAFF; DNA: TGTGCCAGCAGATCCTGGATGCTAGGGAGGAATACTGAAGCTTTCTTT
V: TRBV27; J: TRBJ1-4; size: .; D: TRBD1; CDR3: CASSLIVPGQGAEGEKLFF; DNA: TGTGCCAGCAGTTTGATTGTCCCCGGACAGGGGGCGGAGGGGGAAAAACTGTTTTTT
V: TRBV19; J: TRBJ2-1; size: .; D: TRBD2; CDR3: CASSIGAGAYNEQFF; DNA: TGTGCCAGTAGTATCGGAGCGGGAGCTTACAATGAGCAGTTCTTC
V: TRBV6-1; J: TRBJ1-1; size: .; D: .; CDR3: CASRGTTEAFF; DNA: TGTGCCAGCAGGGGTACCACTGAAGCTTTCTTT
V: TRBV28; J: TRBJ2-7; size: .; D: .; CDR3: CASSYRDNYYEQYF; DNA: TGTGCCAGCAGTTATCGGGACAATTACTACGAGCAGTACTTC
V: TRBV28; J: TRBJ1-1; size: .; D: .; CDR3: CASSLRGLDTEAFF; DNA: TGTGCCAGCAGTTTGCGAGGGCTCGACACTGAAGCTTTCTTT
V: TRBV12-5; J: TRBJ1-2; size: .; D: .; CDR3: CASGLAGENTF; DNA: TGTGCTAGTGGTTTGGCAGGGGAAAACACCTTC
V: TRBV28; J: TRBJ2-7; size: .; D: TRBD2; CDR3: CASSSPGTSGRAEQYF; DNA: TGTGCCAGCAGTTCTCCCGGGACTAGCGGGAGGGCCGAGCAGTACTTC
V: TRBV6-1; J: TRBJ2-7; size: .; D: TRBD2; CDR3: CASSEAGLALYEQYF; DNA: TGTGCCAGCAGTGAAGCTGGACTAGCGTTGTACGAGCAGTACTTC
V: TRBV28; J: TRBJ2-7; size: .; D: .; CDR3: CASSPGPSYEQYF; DNA: TGTGCCAGCAGCCCGGGACCGTCCTACGAGCAGTACTTC
V: TRBV6-1; J: TRBJ2-7; size: .; D: .; CDR3: CAVRVQGNEQYF; DNA: TGTGCCGTCAGGGTACAAGGTAACGAGCAGTACTTC
V: TRBV6-1; J: TRBJ2-7; size: .; D: .; CDR3: CASGRTYEQYF; DNA: TGTGCCAGCGGGAGGACCTACGAGCAGTACTTC
V: TRBV28; J: TRBJ2-5; size: .; D: TRBD2; CDR3: CASSLSPSGTETQYF; DNA: TGTGCCAGCAGTTTATCGCCTAGCGGGACCGAGACCCAGTACTTC
V: TRBV28; J: TRBJ2-7; size: .; D: TRBD2; CDR3: CASSLRGGASSHEQYF; DNA: TGTGCCAGCAGTTTAAGGGGAGGGGCTAGCAGCCACGAGCAGTACTTC
V: TRBV28; J: TRBJ2-7; size: .; D: TRBD1; CDR3: CASSSGTGFEQYF; DNA: TGTGCCAGCAGTTCGGGGACAGGGTTCGAGCAGTACTTC
V: TRBV6-1; J: TRBJ1-1; size: .; D: .; CDR3: CASSDGGNTEAFF; DNA: TGTGCCAGCAGTGACGGGGGGAACACTGAAGCTTTCTTT
V: TRBV6-1; J: TRBJ1-5; size: .; D: .; CDR3: CASSPQGGGNQPQHF; DNA: TGTGCCAGCAGTCCCCAGGGTGGGGGCAATCAGCCCCAGCATTTT
V: TRBV28; J: TRBJ2-3; size: .; D: TRBD2; CDR3: CASSIAGVGDTQYF; DNA: TGTGCCAGTAGCATAGCGGGAGTAGGAGATACGCAGTATTTT
V: TRBV10-2; J: TRBJ2-5; size: .; D: .; CDR3: CASSETQETQYF; DNA: TGCGCCAGCAGTGAGACTCAAGAGACCCAGTACTTC
V: TRBV10-3; J: TRBJ2-7; size: .; D: .; CDR3: CAISEGGSYEQYF; DNA: TGTGCCATCAGTGAGGGTGGCTCCTACGAGCAGTACTTC
V: TRBV7-9; J: TRBJ2-1; size: .; D: TRBD2; CDR3: CASSLASGSDEQFF; DNA: TGTGCCAGCAGCTTAGCTAGCGGGAGCGATGAGCAGTTCTTC
V: TRBV28; J: TRBJ2-7; size: .; D: TRBD1; CDR3: CASSPVGTGDEQYF; DNA: TGTGCCAGCAGCCCCGTTGGGACAGGGGACGAGCAGTACTTC